Following are 7 T cell receptor beta chains from one sample sequenced in a study of radiation and T cells in renal cell carcinoma. Time point described: blood 4 weeks post-SBRT, at nephrectomy. The treatment was: 15 Gy SBRT to primary tumor, nephrectomy 4 weeks later. Assay: immunoSEQ multiplex PCR; the TCRdb copy retains only in-frame clones and omits some. The sample shows some 81,000 clones, 89% of them seen only once. Source: blood, taken from a patient whose treatment included radiotherapy and nephrectomy. All receptors come from a woman in her 70s with renal cell carcinoma.

This chain joins TRBV5-4 and TRBJ2-5; TRBD2 might be the D (6 bases). CDR3 size: 14 residues. Trimming stripped 3 bases from V and 4 bases from J, with 13 bases between. The germline V gene has CDR1 SGHNT and CDR2 YYREEE (reference sequence). The CDR3 nucleotides are TGTGCCAGCAGCTCCGAACTAGCCTCAGAGACCCAGTACTTC. Protein sequence: CASSSELASETQYF.

Regarding this clone: The same CDR3 is also encoded by other DNA sequences in this sample. The chain has TRBV27 and TRBJ1-6; no definite D call. The V gene lost 3 bases and the J gene lost 8 bases, with 5 bases spanning the gap. The CDR3 contains 12 residues. CDR1 MNHEY and CDR2 SMNVEV come from the germline V gene (reference sequence). This chain's CDR3 is CASSFRDSPLHF. The CDR3 nucleotides read TGTGCCAGCAGTTTCAGAGATTCACCCCTCCACTTT.

This chain joins TRBV5-1 and TRBJ2-5; D is perhaps TRBD2 (6 bases). The J call may be faulty, since TRBJ2-7 better matches the DNA end. The germline V gene encodes CDR1 SGHRS and CDR2 YFSETQ. This CDR3 has 14 amino acids. The CDR3 sequence: CASSLVGGTYEQYF. CDR3 bases: TGCGCCAGCAGCTTGGTCGGGGGAACCTACGAGCAGTACTTC.

This clone appeared a few times. The chain joins TRBV7-2 to TRBJ2-4; 10 positions match TRBD2. V lost 5 bases and J lost 0; bases outside the gene matches: 13. Germline V CDR1 and CDR2: SGHTA, FQGNSA. The CDR3 has 19 residues. CDR3 nucleotide sequence: TGTGCCAGCAGCCCCCAAACTTCTAGCGGGGGACTAGCCAAAAACATTCAGTACTTC. Translating gives CASSPQTSSGGLAKNIQYF.

The CDR3 coding sequence is TGTGCCAGCAGCCCAATATTATCGGGCGGCGTATCCAAAAACATTCAGTACTTC. Translated, it gives CASSPILSGGVSKNIQYF. The chain joins TRBV7-9 to TRBJ2-4; D gene ambiguous. Germline V lookup: CDR1 SEHNR, CDR2 FQNEAQ (reference sequence). Trimming took off 5 bases at V and 2 bases at J, with 22 bases between the two ends. The CDR3 is 18 residues long.

This clone was counted once. The V call is TRBV6-4, the J call TRBJ2-1, with 12 bases identical to TRBD2. CDR1 MRHNA and CDR2 SNTAGT come from the germline V gene. The CDR3 runs to 15 residues. J lost 9 bases, V lost 7 bases, and 10 bases had no gene match. The CDR3 DNA sequence: TGTGCCAGCAACCTAGCGGGGGGGGGTATTTTTGAGCAGTTCTTC. Translated, it gives CASNLAGGGIFEQFF.

Comments on this clone: Compared with germline, one end of the junction differs, possibly owing to a read error. The genes are TRBV5-5 and TRBJ2-5, with a tentative D call TRBD1 (5 bases). CDR3 length: 12 residues. CDR1 and CDR2 from the germline V gene are SGHKS and YYEKEE (reference sequence). For the CDR3, the DNA is TGTGCCAGCAGCGACACGACAGTTGCCCGGGACTTC. It translates to CASSDTTVARDF.